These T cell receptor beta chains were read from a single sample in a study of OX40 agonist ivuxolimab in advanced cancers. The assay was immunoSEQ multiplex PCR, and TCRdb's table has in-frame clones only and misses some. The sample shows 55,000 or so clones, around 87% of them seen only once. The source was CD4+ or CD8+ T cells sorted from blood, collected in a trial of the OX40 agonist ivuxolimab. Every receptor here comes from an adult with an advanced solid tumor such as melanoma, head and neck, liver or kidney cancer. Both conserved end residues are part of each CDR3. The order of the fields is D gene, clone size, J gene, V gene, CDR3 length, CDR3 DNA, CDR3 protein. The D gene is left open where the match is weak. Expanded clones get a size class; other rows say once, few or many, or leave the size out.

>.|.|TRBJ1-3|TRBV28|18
TGTGCCAGCAGTCAGGGGCAGGGAGGTCAGGTCTCTGGAAACACCATATATTTT
CASSQGQGGQVSGNTIYF
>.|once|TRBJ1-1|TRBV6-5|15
TGTGCCAGCAGAAACGTACCAGGGTTAGGCACTGAAGCTTTCTTT
CASRNVPGLGTEAFF
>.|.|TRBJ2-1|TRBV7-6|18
TGTGCCAGCAGTTCCAGGGGGGGAGCCTCCCCCAATAACAATGAGCAGTTCTTC
CASSSRGGASPNNNEQFF
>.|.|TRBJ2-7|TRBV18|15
TGTGCCAGCTCACCTGTTAGGACGGGAGACTACGAGCAGTACTTC
CASSPVRTGDYEQYF
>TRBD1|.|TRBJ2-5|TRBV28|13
TGTGCCAGCAGTTGGGACAGGGAGAAGAAGCAGTACTTC
CASSWDREKKQYF
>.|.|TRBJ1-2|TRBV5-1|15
TGCGCCAGCAGCTTGGACGGCAGAACTAACTATGGCTACACCTTC
CASSLDGRTNYGYTF
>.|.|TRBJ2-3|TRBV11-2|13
TGTGCCAGCAGCTTAGAACCGGCGGGTACGCAGTATTTT
CASSLEPAGTQYF
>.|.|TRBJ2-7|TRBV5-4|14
TGTGCCAGCAGCGGCCGAGTGGGGGGCTACGAGCAGTACTTC
CASSGRVGGYEQYF
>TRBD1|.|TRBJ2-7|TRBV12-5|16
TGTGCTAGTGGTTTGGATCGGACAGGGGGCTTCTACGAGCAGTACTTC
CASGLDRTGGFYEQYF
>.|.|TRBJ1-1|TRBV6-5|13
TGTGCCAGCAGTTACATCGGGGGCTACGTAGCTTTCTTT
CASSYIGGYVAFF
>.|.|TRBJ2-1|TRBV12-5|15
TGTGCTAGTGGTTTGGCCCAGGGAACTGGAAATGAGCAGTTCTTC
CASGLAQGTGNEQFF
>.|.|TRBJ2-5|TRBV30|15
TGTGCCTGGAGGGTCGCATTTGCACGGATAGAGACCCAGTACTTC
CAWRVAFARIETQYF
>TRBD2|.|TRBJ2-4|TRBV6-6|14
TGTGCCAGCAGCTCTAGCGGGATTGAGTACATTCAGTACTTC
CASSSSGIEYIQYF
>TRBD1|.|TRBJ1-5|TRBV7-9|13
TGTGCCAGCAGCTTGACAGGGGGCCAGCCCCAGCATTTT
CASSLTGGQPQHF
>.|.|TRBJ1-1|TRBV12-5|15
TGTGCTAGTGGTTCCCCCCGGGGAGCGAGGACTGAAGCTTTCTTT
CASGSPRGARTEAFF
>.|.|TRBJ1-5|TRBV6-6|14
TGTGCCAGCAGTCTTAGCGGGGGGGGTCAGCCCCAGCATTTT
CASSLSGGGQPQHF
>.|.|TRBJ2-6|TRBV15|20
TGTGCCACCAGCAGAGATCTTCCAGGTGGGGCCATCTCTGGGGCCAACGTCCTGACTTTC
CATSRDLPGGAISGANVLTF
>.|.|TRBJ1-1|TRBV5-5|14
TGTGCCAGCAGCCTAGTCAAGGGGGACACTGAAGCTTTCTTT
CASSLVKGDTEAFF
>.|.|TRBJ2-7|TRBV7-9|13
TGTGCCAGCAGCCTAGCAGGGTACTACGAGCAGTACTTC
CASSLAGYYEQYF
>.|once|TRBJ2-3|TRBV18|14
TGTGCCAGCTCACGGGGGTTTGGCACAGATACGCAGTATTTT
CASSRGFGTDTQYF
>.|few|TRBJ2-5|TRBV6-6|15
TGTGCCAGCAAATTTCAGGTTGGGGGCCAAGAGACCCAGTACTTC
CASKFQVGGQETQYF
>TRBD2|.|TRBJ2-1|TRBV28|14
TGTGCCAGCAGACTAGCGGGAGCGGGCAATGAGCAGTTCTTC
CASRLAGAGNEQFF
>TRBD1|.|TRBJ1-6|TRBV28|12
TGTGCCAGCCAGACAGGGGAATCACCCCTCCACTTT
CASQTGESPLHF
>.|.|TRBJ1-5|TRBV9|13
TGTGCCAGCAGTCGACAGGAAGGTCAGCCCCAGCATTTT
CASSRQEGQPQHF
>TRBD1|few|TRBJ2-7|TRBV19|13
TGTGCCAGTGTCTCCACAGGGGCCACCGAGCAGTACTTC
CASVSTGATEQYF
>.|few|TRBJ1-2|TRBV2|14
TGTGCCAGCAGGACTACAGGGCCAGAAAATGGCTACACCTTC
CASRTTGPENGYTF
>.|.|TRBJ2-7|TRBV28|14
TGTGCCAGCAGCGCTCAGTTGGCGGGCTACGAGCAGTACTTC
CASSAQLAGYEQYF
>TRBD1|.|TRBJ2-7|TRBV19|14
TGTGCCAGTAGTCTGGGACAGGGTACCTACGAGCAGTACTTC
CASSLGQGTYEQYF
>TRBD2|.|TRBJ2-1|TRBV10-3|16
TGTGCCATCAGGAGGGGAACTAGCGGGAGTAACCTCGAGCAGTTCTTC
CAIRRGTSGSNLEQFF
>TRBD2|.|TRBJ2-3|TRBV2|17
TGTGCCAGCAGTGGGGGGGGATGGGCAGCAAGCACAGATACGCAGTATTTT
CASSGGGWAASTDTQYF
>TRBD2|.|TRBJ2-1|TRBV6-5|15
TGTGCCAGCAGGTTAGCGGGAGGTATCTACAATGAGCAGTTCTTC
CASRLAGGIYNEQFF
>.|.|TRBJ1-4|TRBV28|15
TGTGCCAGCACCTTGAGTTGGGGTGAGAATGAAAAACTGTTTTTT
CASTLSWGENEKLFF
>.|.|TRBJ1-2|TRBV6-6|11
TGTGCTGGGCGGGGGAACTATGGCTACACCTTC
CAGRGNYGYTF
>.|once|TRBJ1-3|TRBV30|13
TGTGCCTGGCAGGGGAACTCTGGAAACACCATATATTTT
CAWQGNSGNTIYF
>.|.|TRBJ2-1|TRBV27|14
TGTGCCAGCAGTCGTACTGCGGACTCCCCAGGGCAGTTCTTC
CASSRTADSPGQFF
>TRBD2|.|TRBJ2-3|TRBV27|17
TGTGCCAGCAGTTTAAGGGGGCTAGCGGGGCGCACAGATACGCAGTATTTT
CASSLRGLAGRTDTQYF
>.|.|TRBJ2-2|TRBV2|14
TGTGCCAGCAGTCCCGGCATCTATGGCGGGGAGCTGTTTTTT
CASSPGIYGGELFF
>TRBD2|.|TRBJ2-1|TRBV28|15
TGTGCCAGCAGTCCAAGGACTAGGCCAAGCTATGAGCAGTTCTTC
CASSPRTRPSYEQFF
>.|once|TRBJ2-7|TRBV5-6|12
TGTGCCAGCAGCTTGGTATCCAACGAGCAGTACTTC
CASSLVSNEQYF
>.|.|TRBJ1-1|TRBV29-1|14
TGCAGCGTTGCATTACAGGGAAAGAACACTGAAGCTTTCTTT
CSVALQGKNTEAFF
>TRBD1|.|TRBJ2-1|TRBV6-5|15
TGTGCCAGCAGTTACTCGGGACAGGTCTCCAATGAGCAGTTCTTC
CASSYSGQVSNEQFF
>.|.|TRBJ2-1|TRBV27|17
TGTGCCAGCACCCCCGATAGGGCGGGGAGCTCCTACAATGAGCAGTTCTTC
CASTPDRAGSSYNEQFF
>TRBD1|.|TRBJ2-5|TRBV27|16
TGTGCCAGCAGTTCCCCGGGACAGGGGGAAGCAGAGACCCAGTACTTC
CASSSPGQGEAETQYF
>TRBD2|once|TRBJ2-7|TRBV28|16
TGTGCCAGCAGCCCTGGACTAGCGGGAGGGTTCTACGAGCAGTACTTC
CASSPGLAGGFYEQYF